This TCR beta chain was obtained from a study of T cell responses to AZD1222 COVID-19 vaccine. General study findings and limits: With dominance at 160-218 and 743-854, vaccine-associated CD4 TCRs spanned spike.

Sequencing was performed with immunoSEQ multiplex PCR; in TCRdb, only in-frame clones are kept and a portion is missing. The sample consists of 110,000 to 150,000 clones, approximately 90% of them appearing once. This clone was seen only once. The antigen remains undetermined. CDR1 and CDR2 (germline): MGHDK, SYGVNS. The V end was cut by 5 bases, the J end by 7 bases, with 12 bases between. The CDR3 covers 14 residues. This sample comprised peripheral blood, obtained on day 0 of AZD1222 vaccination. The J gene is TRBJ1-6, the V gene TRBV25-1; D might be TRBD1 (6 bases). The source is an adult in good health. The CDR3 sequence is CASSQTGRNSPLHF. The CDR3 region has the DNA TGTGCCAGCAGTCAGACAGGCAGGAATTCACCCCTCCACTTT.